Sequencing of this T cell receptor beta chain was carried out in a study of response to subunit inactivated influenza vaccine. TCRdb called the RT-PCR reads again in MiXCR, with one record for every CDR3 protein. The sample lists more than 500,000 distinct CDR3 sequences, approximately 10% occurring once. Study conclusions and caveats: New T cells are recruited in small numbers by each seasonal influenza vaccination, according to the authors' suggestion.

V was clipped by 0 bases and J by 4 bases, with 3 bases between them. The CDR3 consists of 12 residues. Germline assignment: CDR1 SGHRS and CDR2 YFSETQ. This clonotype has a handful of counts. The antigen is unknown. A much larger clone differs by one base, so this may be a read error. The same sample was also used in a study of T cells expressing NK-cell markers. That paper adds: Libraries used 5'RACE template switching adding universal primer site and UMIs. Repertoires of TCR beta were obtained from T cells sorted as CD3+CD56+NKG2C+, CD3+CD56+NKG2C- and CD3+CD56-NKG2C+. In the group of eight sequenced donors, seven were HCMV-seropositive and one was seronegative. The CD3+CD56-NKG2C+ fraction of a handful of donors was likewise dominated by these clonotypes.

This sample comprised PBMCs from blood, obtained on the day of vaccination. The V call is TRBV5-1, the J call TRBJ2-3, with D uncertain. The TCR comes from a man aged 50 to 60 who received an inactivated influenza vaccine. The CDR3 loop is CASSLDPDTQYF. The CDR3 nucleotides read TGCGCCAGCAGCTTGGACCCAGATACGCAGTATTTT.